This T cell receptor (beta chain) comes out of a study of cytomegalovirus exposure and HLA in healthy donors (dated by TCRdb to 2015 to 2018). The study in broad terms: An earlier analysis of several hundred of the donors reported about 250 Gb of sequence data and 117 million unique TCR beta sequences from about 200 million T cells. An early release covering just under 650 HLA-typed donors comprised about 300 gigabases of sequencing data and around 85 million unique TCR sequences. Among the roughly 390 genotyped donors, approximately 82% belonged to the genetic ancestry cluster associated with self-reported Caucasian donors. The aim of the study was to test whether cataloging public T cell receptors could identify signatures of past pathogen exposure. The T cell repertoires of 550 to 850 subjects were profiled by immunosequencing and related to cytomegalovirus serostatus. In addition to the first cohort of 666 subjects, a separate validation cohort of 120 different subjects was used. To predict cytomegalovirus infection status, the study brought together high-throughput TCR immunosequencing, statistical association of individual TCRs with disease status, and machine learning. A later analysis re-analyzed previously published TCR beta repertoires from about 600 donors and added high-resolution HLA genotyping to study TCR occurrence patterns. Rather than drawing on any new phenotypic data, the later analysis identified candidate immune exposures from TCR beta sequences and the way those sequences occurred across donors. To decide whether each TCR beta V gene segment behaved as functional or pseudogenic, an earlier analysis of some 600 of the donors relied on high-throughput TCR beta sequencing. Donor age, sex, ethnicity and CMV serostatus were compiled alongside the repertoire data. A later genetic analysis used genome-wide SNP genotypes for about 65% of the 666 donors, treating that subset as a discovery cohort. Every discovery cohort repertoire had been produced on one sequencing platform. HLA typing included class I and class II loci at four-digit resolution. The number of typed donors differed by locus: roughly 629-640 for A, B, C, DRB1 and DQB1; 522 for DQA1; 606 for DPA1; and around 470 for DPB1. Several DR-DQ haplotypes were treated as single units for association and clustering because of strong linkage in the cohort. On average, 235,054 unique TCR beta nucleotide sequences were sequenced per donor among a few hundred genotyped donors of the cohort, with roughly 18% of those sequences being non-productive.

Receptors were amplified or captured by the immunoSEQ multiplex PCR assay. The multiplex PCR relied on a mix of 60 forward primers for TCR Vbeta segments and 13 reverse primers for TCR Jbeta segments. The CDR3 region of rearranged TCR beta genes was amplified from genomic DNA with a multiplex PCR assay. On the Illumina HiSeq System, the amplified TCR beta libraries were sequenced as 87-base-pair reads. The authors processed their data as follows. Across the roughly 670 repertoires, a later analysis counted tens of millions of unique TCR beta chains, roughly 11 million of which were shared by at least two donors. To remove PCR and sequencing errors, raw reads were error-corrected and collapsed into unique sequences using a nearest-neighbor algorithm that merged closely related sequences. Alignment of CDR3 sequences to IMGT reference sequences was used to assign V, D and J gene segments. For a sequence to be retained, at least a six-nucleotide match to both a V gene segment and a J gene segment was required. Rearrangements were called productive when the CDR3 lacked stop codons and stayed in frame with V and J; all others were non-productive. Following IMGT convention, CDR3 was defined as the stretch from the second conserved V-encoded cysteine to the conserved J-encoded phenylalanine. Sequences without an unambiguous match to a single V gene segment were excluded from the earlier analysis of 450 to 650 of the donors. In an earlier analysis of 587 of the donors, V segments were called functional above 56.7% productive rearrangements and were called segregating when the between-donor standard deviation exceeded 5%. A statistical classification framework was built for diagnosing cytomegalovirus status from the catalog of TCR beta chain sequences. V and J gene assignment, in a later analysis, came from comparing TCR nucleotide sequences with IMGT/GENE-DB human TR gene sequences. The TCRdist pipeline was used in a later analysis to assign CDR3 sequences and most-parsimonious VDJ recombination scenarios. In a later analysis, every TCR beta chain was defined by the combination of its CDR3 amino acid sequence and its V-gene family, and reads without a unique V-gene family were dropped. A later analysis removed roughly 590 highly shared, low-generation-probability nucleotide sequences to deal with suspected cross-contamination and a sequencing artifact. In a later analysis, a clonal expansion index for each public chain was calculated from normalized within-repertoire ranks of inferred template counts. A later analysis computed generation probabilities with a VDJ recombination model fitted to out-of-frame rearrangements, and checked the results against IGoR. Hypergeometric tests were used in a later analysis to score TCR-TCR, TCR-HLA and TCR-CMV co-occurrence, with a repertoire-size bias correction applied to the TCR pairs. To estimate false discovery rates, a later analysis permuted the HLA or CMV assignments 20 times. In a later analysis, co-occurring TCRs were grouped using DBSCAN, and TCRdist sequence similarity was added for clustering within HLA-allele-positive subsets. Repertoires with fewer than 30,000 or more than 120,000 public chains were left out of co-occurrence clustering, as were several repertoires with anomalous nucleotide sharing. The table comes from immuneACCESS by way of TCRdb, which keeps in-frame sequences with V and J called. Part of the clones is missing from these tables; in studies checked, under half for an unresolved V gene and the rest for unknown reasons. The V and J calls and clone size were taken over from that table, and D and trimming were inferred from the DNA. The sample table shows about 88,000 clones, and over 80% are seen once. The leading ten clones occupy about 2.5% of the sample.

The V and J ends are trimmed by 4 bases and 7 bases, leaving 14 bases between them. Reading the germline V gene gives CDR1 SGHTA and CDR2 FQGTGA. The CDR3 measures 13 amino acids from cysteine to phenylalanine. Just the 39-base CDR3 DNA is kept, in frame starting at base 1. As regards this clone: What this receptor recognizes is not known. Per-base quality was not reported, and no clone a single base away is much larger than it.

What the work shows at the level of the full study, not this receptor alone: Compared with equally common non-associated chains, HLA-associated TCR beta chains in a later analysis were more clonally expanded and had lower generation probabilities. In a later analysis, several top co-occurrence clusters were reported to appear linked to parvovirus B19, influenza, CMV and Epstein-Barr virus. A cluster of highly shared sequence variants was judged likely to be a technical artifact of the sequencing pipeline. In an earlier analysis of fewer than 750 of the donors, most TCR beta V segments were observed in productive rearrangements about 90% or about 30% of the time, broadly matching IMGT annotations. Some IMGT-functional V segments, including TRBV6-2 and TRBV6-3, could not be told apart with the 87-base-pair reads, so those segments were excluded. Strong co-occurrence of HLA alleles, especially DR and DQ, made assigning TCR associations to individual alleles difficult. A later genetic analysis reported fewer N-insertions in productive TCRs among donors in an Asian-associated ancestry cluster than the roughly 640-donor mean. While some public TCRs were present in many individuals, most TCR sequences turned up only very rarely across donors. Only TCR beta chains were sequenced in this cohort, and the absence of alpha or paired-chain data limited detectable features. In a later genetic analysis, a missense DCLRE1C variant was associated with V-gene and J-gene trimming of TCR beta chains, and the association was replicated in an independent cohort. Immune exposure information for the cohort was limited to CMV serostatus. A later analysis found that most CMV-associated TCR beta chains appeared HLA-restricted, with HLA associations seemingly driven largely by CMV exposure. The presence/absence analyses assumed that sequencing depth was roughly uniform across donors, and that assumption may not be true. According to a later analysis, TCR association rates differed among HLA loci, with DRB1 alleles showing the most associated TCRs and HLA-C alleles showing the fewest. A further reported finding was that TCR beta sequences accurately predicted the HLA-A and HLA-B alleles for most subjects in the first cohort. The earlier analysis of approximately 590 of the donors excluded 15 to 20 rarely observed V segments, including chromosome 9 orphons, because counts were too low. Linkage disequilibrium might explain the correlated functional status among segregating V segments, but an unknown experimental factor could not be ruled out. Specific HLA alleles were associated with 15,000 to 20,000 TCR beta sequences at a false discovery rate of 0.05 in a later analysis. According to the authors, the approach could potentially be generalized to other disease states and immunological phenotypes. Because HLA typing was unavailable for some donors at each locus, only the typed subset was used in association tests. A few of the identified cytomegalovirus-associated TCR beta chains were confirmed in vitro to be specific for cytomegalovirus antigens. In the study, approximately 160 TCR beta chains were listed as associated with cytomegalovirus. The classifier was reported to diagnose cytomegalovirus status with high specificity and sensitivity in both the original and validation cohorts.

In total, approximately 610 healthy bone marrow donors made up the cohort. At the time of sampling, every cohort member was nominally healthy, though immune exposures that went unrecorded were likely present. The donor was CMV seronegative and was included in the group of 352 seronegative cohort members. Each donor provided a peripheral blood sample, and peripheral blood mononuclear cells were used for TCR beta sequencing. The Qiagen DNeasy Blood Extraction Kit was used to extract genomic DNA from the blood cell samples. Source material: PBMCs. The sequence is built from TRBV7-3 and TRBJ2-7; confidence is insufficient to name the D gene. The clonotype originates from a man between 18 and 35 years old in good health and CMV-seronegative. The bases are TGTGCCAGCAGCTCTTCCCGACTCGGAGAGCAGTACTTC. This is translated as CASSSSRLGEQYF.